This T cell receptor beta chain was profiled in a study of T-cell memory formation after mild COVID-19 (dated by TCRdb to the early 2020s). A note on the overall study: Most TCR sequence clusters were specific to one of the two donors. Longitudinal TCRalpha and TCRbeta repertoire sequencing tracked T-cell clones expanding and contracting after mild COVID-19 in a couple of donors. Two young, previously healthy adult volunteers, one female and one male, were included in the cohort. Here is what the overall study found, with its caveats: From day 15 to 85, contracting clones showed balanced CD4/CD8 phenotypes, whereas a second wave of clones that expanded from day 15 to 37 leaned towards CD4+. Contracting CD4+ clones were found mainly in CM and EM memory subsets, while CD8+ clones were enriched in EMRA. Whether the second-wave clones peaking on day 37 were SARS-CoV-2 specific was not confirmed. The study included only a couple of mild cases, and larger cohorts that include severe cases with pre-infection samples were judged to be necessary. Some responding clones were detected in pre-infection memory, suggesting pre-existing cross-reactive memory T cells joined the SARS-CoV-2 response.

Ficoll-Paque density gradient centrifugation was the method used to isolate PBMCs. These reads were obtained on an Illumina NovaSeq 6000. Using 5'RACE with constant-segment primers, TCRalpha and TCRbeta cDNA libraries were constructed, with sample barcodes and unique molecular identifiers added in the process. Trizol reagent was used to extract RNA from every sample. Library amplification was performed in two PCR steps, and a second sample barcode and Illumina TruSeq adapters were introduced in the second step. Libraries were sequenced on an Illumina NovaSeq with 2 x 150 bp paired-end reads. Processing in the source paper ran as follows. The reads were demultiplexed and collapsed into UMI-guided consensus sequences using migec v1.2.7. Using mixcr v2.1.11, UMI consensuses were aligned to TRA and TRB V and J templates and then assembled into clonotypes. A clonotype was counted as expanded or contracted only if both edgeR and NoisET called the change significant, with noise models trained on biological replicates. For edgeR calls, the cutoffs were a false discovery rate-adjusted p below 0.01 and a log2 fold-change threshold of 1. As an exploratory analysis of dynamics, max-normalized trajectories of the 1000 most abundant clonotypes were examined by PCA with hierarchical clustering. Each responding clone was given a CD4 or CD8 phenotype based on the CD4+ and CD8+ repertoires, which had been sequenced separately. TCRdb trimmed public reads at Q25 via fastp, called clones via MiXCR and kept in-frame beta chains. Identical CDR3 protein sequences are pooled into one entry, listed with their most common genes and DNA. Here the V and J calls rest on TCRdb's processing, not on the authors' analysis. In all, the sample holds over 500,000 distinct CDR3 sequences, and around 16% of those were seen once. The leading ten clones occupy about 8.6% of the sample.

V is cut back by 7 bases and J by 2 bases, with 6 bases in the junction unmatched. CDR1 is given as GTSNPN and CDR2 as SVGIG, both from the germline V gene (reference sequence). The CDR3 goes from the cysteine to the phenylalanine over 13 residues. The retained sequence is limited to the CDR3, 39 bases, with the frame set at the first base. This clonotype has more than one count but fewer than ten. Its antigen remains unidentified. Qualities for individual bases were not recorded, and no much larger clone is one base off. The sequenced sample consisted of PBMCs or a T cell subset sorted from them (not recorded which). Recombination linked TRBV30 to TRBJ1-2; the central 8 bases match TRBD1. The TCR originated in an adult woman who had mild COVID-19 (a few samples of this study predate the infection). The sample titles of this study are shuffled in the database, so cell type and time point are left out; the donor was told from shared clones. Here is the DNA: TGTGCCTCTCAGGGGGCCGCAAACTATGGCTACACCTTC. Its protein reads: CASQGAANYGYTF. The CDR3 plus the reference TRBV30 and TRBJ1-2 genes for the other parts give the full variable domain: SQTIHQWPATLVQPVGSPLSLECTVEGTSNPNLYWYRQAAGRGLQLLFYSVGIGQISSEVPQNLSASRPQDRQFILSSKKLLLSDSGFYLCASQGAANYGYTFGSGTRLTVV.